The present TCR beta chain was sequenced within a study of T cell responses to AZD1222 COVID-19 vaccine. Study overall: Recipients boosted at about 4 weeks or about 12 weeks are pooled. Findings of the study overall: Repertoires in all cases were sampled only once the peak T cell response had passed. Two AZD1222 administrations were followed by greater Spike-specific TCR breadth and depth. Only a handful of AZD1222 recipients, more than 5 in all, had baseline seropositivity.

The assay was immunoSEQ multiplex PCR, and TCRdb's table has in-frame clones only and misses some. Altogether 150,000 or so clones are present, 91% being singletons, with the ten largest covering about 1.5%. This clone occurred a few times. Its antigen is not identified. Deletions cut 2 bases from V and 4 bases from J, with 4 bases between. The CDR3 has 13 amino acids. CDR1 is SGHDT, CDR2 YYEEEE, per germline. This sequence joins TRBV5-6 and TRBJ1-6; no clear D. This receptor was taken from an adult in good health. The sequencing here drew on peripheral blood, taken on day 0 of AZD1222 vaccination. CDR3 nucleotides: TGTGCCAGCAGCTTCTATTATAATTCACCCCTCCACTTT. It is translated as CASSFYYNSPLHF.